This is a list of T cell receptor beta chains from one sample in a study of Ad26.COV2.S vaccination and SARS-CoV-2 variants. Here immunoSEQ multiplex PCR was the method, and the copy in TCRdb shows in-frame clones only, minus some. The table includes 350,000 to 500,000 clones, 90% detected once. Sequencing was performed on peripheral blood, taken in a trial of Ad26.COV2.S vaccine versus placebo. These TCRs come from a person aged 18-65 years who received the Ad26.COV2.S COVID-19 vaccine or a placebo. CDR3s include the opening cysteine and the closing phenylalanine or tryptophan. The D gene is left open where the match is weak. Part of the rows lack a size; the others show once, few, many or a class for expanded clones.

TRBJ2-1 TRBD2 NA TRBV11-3 TGTGCCAGCAGCCCCCGCGGACTAGCGGGAGGGCCTAATGAGCAGTTCTTC CASSPRGLAGGPNEQFF
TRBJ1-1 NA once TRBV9 TGTGCCAGCAGCGTACATGTGGGGGAAGGAACTGAAGCTTTCTTT CASSVHVGEGTEAFF
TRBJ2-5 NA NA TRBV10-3 TGTGCCATCAGTGAGGTTAGCAGGGAGACCCAGTACTTC CAISEVSRETQYF
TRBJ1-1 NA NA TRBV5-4 TGTGCCAGCAGCTTGTCTTTCCGGGGAGGCTCTGAAGCTTTCTTT CASSLSFRGGSEAFF
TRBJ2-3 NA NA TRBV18 TGTGCCAGCTCACCTCGAGATAGGCTCCTTAGCACAGATACGCAGTATTTT CASSPRDRLLSTDTQYF
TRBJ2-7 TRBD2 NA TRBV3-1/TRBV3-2 TGTGCCAGCAGCCCGGGACTAGCCTCCTACGAGCAGTACTTC CASSPGLASYEQYF
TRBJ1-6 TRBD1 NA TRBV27 TGTGCCAGCAGTTCCTCGGGCAGGGGGCGTTCACCCCTCCACTTT CASSSSGRGRSPLHF
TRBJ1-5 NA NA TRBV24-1 TGTGCCACCAGTGATGAGGGGTATAGCAATCAGCCCCAGCATTTT CATSDEGYSNQPQHF
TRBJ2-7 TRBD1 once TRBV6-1 TGTGCCAGCAGTGATTCCGGGACAGGGCTCTACGAGCAGTACTTC CASSDSGTGLYEQYF
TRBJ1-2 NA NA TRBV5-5 TGTGCCAGCAGCTTGTGGCAGGGAGACGGCTACACCTTC CASSLWQGDGYTF
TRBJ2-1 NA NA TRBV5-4 TGTGCCAGCAGCTCGGAATCGTACAATGAGCAGTTCTTC CASSSESYNEQFF
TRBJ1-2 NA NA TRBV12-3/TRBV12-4 TGTGCCAGCAGTGTCGGGCCGTTCTATGGCTACACCTTC CASSVGPFYGYTF
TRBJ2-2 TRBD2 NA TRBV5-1 TGCGCCAGCAGCCCGGGACTAGCGGGAGACACCGGGGAGCTGTTTTTT CASSPGLAGDTGELFF
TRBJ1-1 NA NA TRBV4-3 TGCGCCAGCAGCCAAGGACCGGGTACGGGGACTGAAGCTTTCTTT CASSQGPGTGTEAFF
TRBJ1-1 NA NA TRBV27 TGTGCCAGCAGTTTAGGCAGGATTCCCGGATTCCCTTATGAAGCTTTCTTT CASSLGRIPGFPYEAFF
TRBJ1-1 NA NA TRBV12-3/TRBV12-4 TGTGCCAGCAGTGCCAGGAACACTGAAGCTTTCTTT CASSARNTEAFF
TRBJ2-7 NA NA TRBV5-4 TGTGCCAGCAGCCTGACTGGACAGACGTACGAGCAGTACTTC CASSLTGQTYEQYF
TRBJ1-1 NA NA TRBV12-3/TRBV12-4 TGTGCCAGCAGTTTAGGGGGTGGGGAAGCTTTCTTT CASSLGGGEAFF
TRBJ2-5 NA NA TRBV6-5 TGTGCCAGCAGTTACTCGATATTGCCAGACCAAGAGACCCAGTACTTC CASSYSILPDQETQYF
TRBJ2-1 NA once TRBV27 TGTGCCACCGGGATTCTTAGCTCCTACAATGAGCAGTTCTTC CATGILSSYNEQFF
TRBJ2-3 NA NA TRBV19 TGTGCCAGTAGTATTCTTAGCGGAACAGATACGCAGTATTTT CASSILSGTDTQYF
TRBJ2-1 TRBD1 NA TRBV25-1 TGTGCCAGCAGTGAGCTGGGGGACAGGGGGGGCAATGAGCAGTTCTTC CASSELGDRGGNEQFF
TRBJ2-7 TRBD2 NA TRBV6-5 TGTGCCAGTCAAAGGGATAGCGGGCGCTCCTACGAGCAGTACTTC CASQRDSGRSYEQYF
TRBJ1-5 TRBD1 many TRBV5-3 TGTGCCAGAAGCCCCGGGACAGTATACAATCAGCCCCAGCATTTT CARSPGTVYNQPQHF
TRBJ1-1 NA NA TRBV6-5 TGTGCCAGCAGTTTCCACAGGGAAGGAACTGAAGCTTTCTTT CASSFHREGTEAFF
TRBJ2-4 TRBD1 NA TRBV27 TGTGCCAGCAGTTCCCAGGGGGAGACCAAAAACATTCAGTACTTC CASSSQGETKNIQYF
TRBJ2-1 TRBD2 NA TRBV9 TGTGCCAGCAGCGTAGTGGGGGCTAGCGGGAGAGGGTCCTACAATGAGCAGTTCTTC CASSVVGASGRGSYNEQFF
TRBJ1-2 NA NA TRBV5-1 TGCGCCAGCAGCTTGTTCGGGGAACTTAACTATGGCTACACCTTC CASSLFGELNYGYTF
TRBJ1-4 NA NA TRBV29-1 TGCAGCGCCGTCAGGGGCAATGATGAAAAACTGTTTTTT CSAVRGNDEKLFF
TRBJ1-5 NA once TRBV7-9 TGTGCCAGCAGCTTCTCGGATTCAAATCAGCCCCAGCATTTT CASSFSDSNQPQHF
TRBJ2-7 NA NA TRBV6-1 TGTGCCAGCAGTGAAGGCTTATTGGGGCAGCAGTACTTC CASSEGLLGQQYF
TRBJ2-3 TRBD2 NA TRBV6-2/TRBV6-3 TGTGCCAGCAGCTATCCTAGCGGCAAGCAGTATTTT CASSYPSGKQYF
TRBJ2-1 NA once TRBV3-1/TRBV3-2 TGTGCCAGCAGCCAAGGACTACCAACCTACAATGAGCAGTTCTTC CASSQGLPTYNEQFF
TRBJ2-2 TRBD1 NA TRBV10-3 TGTGCCATCAGTGGACAGGGGAACACCGGGGAGCTGTTTTTT CAISGQGNTGELFF
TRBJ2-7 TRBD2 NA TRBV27 TGTGCCAGCAGTTTCCATAGCGGGGACTACGAGCAGTACTTC CASSFHSGDYEQYF
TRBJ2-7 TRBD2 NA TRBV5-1 TGCGCCAGCAGCTTGGCACTAGCGGGTCCATCCTACGAGCAGTACTTC CASSLALAGPSYEQYF
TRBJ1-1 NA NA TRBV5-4 TGTGCCAGCAGCTCTCACCCCCTGGACAGTGAAGCTTTCTTT CASSSHPLDSEAFF
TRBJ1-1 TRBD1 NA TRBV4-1 TGCGCCAGCAGCCAAGGGCAGGGGGGGACTGAAGCTTTCTTT CASSQGQGGTEAFF
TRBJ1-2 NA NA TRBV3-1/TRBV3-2 TGTGCCAGCAGCCAAGATGAAGGGGTAGGCTATGGCTACACCTTC CASSQDEGVGYGYTF
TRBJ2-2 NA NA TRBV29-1 TGCAGCGTTGGCACTTACACCGGGGAGCTGTTTTTT CSVGTYTGELFF
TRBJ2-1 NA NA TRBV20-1 TGCAGTGCATCAGCAGGTAATGAGCAGTTCTTC CSASAGNEQFF
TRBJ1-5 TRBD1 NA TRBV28 TGTGCCAGCAGTGTTAGACAGGGACAGCCCCAGCATTTT CASSVRQGQPQHF
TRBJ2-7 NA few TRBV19 TGTGCCAGTAGTTCATCGGGGGCGTTAGACGAGCAGTACTTC CASSSSGALDEQYF
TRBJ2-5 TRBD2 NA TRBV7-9 TGTGCCAGCAGCAAATGGCGGGAGGAGACCCAGTACTTC CASSKWREETQYF
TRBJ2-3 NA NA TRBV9 TGTGCCAGCAGCGTAGGCAGGGTCACAGATACGCAGTATTTT CASSVGRVTDTQYF
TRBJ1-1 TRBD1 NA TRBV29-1 TGCAGCGTTTCGACAGGGATGAACACTGAAGCTTTCTTT CSVSTGMNTEAFF
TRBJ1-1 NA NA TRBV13 TGTGCCAGCAGCCTGATCACATGGGACGTTGAAGCTTTCTTT CASSLITWDVEAFF
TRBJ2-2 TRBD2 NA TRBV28 TGTGCCAGCAGTTTGGGGAGACTAGCGGCGAACACCGGGGAGCTGTTTTTT CASSLGRLAANTGELFF
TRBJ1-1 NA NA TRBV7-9 TGTGCCAGCAGTCGAAGCCCGAACACTGAAGCTTTCTTT CASSRSPNTEAFF
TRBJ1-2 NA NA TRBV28 TGTGCCAGCAGTTTACCGACAGAAGACTATGGCTACACCTTC CASSLPTEDYGYTF
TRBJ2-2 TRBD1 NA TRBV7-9 TGTGCCAGCAGCACGGGGGACAGGGGGCGACGCACCGGGGAGCTGTTTTTT CASSTGDRGRRTGELFF
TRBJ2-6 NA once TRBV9 TGTGCCAGCAGCTCCTTCTTCGGGGCCAACGTCCTGACTTTC CASSSFFGANVLTF
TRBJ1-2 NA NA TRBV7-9 TGTGCCAGCAGCTTGAGGGGTGGCTACACCTTC CASSLRGGYTF
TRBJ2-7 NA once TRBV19 TGTGCCAGCGGTGAGAGCTCCTACGAGCAGTACTTC CASGESSYEQYF
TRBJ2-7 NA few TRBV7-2 TGTGCCAGCAGCTTAATGAGACATGGGGGCTTAGAGCAGTACTTC CASSLMRHGGLEQYF
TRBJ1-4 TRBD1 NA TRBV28 TGTGCCAGTGCGGGGGGACAGGCTAATGAAAAACTGTTTTTT CASAGGQANEKLFF
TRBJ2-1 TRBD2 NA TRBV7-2 TGTGCCAGCAGCAAGGGACTAGCGGGCAATGAGCAGTTCTTC CASSKGLAGNEQFF